This TCR beta chain was obtained from a study of cytomegalovirus exposure and HLA in healthy donors. Findings and caveats of the study: Among TCR beta chains, those listed as cytomegalovirus-associated numbered roughly 150. It was reportedly the case that the classifier diagnosed cytomegalovirus status with high specificity and sensitivity.

On this clone itself: Antigen: not known.

Primers included in the PCR were 60 Vbeta and 13 Jbeta primers. Using immunoSEQ multiplex PCR, the repertoire was profiled, and TCRdb retains in-frame clones only, with some absent. This sample carries approximately 76,000 clones, under 85% of them seen once, and the ten largest clones take about 16%. V lost 0 bases and J 0 bases, leaving 6 bases between the germline ends. There are 15 residues in the CDR3. Germline values: CDR1 SGHRS, CDR2 YFSETQ. This receptor was identified in a woman in her 40s in good health and CMV-seropositive. The sequenced sample consisted of PBMCs. The rearrangement uses TRBV5-1 and TRBJ1-4, with D possibly being TRBD1 (5 bases). The CDR3 coding sequence is TGCGCCAGCAGCTTGGAAGGGGCAACTAATGAAAAACTGTTTTTT. Residues: CASSLEGATNEKLFF. The complete variable domain, with remaining parts taken from reference TRBV5-1 and TRBJ1-4, reads KAGVTQTPRYLIKTRGQQVTLSCSPISGHRSVSWYQQTPGQGLQFLFEYFSETQRNKGNFPGRFSGRQFSNSRSEMNVSTLELGDSALYLCASSLEGATNEKLFFGSGTQLSVL.